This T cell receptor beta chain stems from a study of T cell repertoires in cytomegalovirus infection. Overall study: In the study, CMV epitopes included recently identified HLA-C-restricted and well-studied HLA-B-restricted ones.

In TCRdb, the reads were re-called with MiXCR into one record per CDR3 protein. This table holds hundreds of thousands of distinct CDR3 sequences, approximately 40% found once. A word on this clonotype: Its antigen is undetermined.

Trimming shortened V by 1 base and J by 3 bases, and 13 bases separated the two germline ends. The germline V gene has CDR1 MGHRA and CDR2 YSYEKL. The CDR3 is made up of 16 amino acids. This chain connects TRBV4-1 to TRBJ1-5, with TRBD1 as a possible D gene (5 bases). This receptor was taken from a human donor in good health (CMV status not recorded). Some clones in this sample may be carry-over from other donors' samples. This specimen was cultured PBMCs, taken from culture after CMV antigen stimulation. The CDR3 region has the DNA TGCGCCAGCAGCCAAGGGGTAGGGACGATCAATCAGCCCCAGCATTTT. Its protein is CASSQGVGTINQPQHF.